A single sample gave rise to the 14 T cell receptor beta chains below, sequenced in a study of cytomegalovirus exposure and HLA in healthy donors. In the PCR, 60 Vbeta and 13 Jbeta primers were used. TCRdb keeps only in-frame clones here, not all; method: immunoSEQ multiplex PCR. The listing contains about 110,000 clones. Sequencing was performed on PBMCs. The source of these receptors is a man in his forties or fifties in good health and CMV-seronegative.

The chain carries TRBV18 and TRBJ1-2; 8 bases fit TRBD1. This CDR3 is 13 amino acids long. Trimming cost V 3 bases and J 6 bases; bases outside gene matches: 3. Germline loops: CDR1 KGHSH, CDR2 LQKENI. Here the CDR3 reads CASSPQGADGYTF. As DNA, the CDR3 is TGTGCCAGCTCACCGCAGGGGGCAGATGGCTACACCTTC.

The chain has TRBV25-1 and TRBJ1-5; D is ambiguous. There are 12 residues in the CDR3. Germline CDR1 and CDR2: MGHDK and SYGVNS. V dropped 4 bases and J dropped 2 bases, with 3 bases sitting between them. In DNA, the CDR3 is TGTGCCAGCAGTGTAGGCAATCAGCCCCAGCATTTT. Its translation: CASSVGNQPQHF.

Here the CDR3 DNA reads TGCGCCAGCAGCCAAGTTTCAGGGGAGAACTATGGCTACACCTTC. It encodes CASSQVSGENYGYTF. The chain combines TRBV4-3 with TRBJ1-2; tentatively, D is TRBD1 (6 bases). Germline assignment: CDR1 LGHNA and CDR2 YSLEER. The CDR3 extends over 15 amino acids. Trimming took 1 base from V and 2 from J, leaving 11 bases between them.

The rearrangement joins TRBV4-3 to TRBJ1-1; possibly TRBD1 for D (6 bases). Germline CDR1 and CDR2: LGHNA and YSLEER. V was shortened by 1 base and J by 1 base, with 19 bases between the two germline ends. This CDR3 contains 18 residues. CDR3 protein: CASSQGGAGAVPNTEAFF. CDR3 DNA: TGCGCCAGCAGCCAAGGAGGCGCAGGGGCGGTTCCGAACACTGAAGCTTTCTTT.

The CDR3 protein is CASSLAPSQETQYF. The CDR3 nucleotides read TGCGCCAGCAGCTTGGCCCCTAGCCAAGAGACCCAGTACTTC. The gene calls are TRBV5-1 and TRBJ2-5; the D is unclear. V lost 0 bases, J lost 1 base, and 7 bases lay in between. The length of the CDR3 is 14 residues. The germline V gene has CDR1 SGHRS and CDR2 YFSETQ.

The J gene is TRBJ2-7, the V gene TRBV7-8; a weak D match, TRBD2 (5 bases). This CDR3 is built from 15 residues. Germline V gene sequence: CDR1 SGHVS, CDR2 FQNEAQ. V dropped 2 bases and J dropped 2 bases, with 13 bases sitting between them. The CDR3 DNA sequence: TGTGCCAGCAGCTTAAGGACGGGGTTTCCCTACGAGCAGTACTTC. It is translated as CASSLRTGFPYEQYF.

The chain links TRBV19 to TRBJ1-2; D is unresolved. Looked up from germline, CDR1 is LNHDA and CDR2 is SQIVND (reference sequence). V was trimmed by 5 bases and J by 0 bases, leaving 16 bases between them. This CDR3 contains 16 residues. The CDR3 coding sequence is TGTGCCAGTAGTCTAAACGCCCCAAGCGCTAACTATGGCTACACCTTC. It translates to CASSLNAPSANYGYTF.

J is TRBJ1-1 and V is TRBV5-1; 8 nucleotides line up with TRBD1. Germline V CDR1 and CDR2: SGHRS, YFSETQ. Trimming took 3 bases from V and 4 from J; bases not matched to a gene: 11. This CDR3 has 16 residues. The CDR3 DNA follows: TGCGCCAGCAGCTCAAAGACGGACAGGGAGGCCACTGAAGCTTTCTTT. It specifies CASSSKTDREATEAFF.

The V and J genes are TRBV5-4 and TRBJ1-1, with D maybe TRBD1 (5 bases). The germline gives CDR1 SGHNT, CDR2 YYREEE (reference sequence). V was shortened by 4 bases and J by 1 base, with 11 bases between the two germline ends. This CDR3 region has 14 residues. The CDR3 region has the DNA TGTGCCAGCAGCCAGACAGATCAGAACACTGAAGCTTTCTTT. This codes for CASSQTDQNTEAFF.

The CDR3 loop is CASSPLGQLFNEQFF. Written as DNA, the CDR3 is TGTGCCAGCAGCCCATTGGGACAGCTATTCAATGAGCAGTTCTTC. This rearrangement joins TRBV9 to TRBJ2-1, with 7 bases matching TRBD1. Germline CDR1 reads SGDLS; CDR2 reads YYNGEE. The CDR3 is made up of 15 amino acids. With V trimmed by 4 bases and J by 6 bases, 10 bases remained unmatched. Complete variable domain (other parts from reference TRBV9 and TRBJ2-1): DSGVTQTPKHLITATGQRVTLRCSPRSGDLSVYWYQQSLDQGLQFLIQYYNGEERAKGNILERFSAQQFPDLHSELNLSSLELGDSALYFCASSPLGQLFNEQFFGPGTRLTVL.

The chain recombines TRBV7-2 with TRBJ2-5; 15 bases are shared with TRBD2. Losses at the gene ends were 5 bases for V and 2 bases for J; bases not matched to a gene: 3. Germline CDR1 and CDR2: SGHTA and FQGNSA. The CDR3 is 16 amino acids. The CDR3 sequence: CASSPGLAGGQETQYF. The CDR3 DNA is TGTGCCAGCAGCCCGGGACTAGCGGGGGGTCAAGAGACCCAGTACTTC.

The J gene is TRBJ2-7, the V gene TRBV6-6; 12 bases agree with TRBD1. This CDR3 is 16 amino acids long. The germline V gene has CDR1 MNHNY and CDR2 SVGAGI (reference sequence). V dropped 10 bases and J dropped 2; count of bases not matched to a gene: 12. The CDR3 DNA follows: TGTGCCACCTCTCGGCCCGGGACAGGGGGCCCCTACGAGCAGTACTTC. It encodes CATSRPGTGGPYEQYF.

CDR3: CASSVEGGAQYNEQFF. DNA for the CDR3: TGTGCCAGCAGCGTAGAAGGCGGGGCCCAGTACAATGAGCAGTTCTTC. The chain uses TRBV9 and TRBJ2-1, with D possibly TRBD2 on 6 matching bases. The V gene's germline CDR1 is SGDLS and CDR2 YYNGEE. V lost 0 bases and J 4 bases, leaving 14 bases between the germline ends. The CDR3 has 16 amino acids.

The chain carries TRBV7-8 and TRBJ2-7, with D perhaps matching TRBD2 (6 bases). Germline loops: CDR1 SGHVS, CDR2 FQNEAQ. The CDR3 runs 15 residues. Deletions cut 5 bases from V and 3 bases from J, with 17 bases between. The CDR3 DNA reads TGTGCCAGCAGCCACAGGAGGGTCTCGGGCTACGAGCAGTACTTC. Translated: CASSHRRVSGYEQYF.